Presented here are 29 T cell receptor beta chains from one specimen sequenced in a study of blood T cell repertoires in COVID-19. TCRdb's copy holds only in-frame clones and misses some; the assay was immunoSEQ multiplex PCR. The table has around 180,000 clones, over 75% seen once. The sequencing sample was made of peripheral blood. These receptors were obtained from a man at least 80 years old with COVID-19, enrolled during active disease.

The chain carries TRBV7-9 and TRBJ1-2; TRBD1 matches at 7 bases. This CDR3 comprises 13 residues. The V gene's germline CDR1 is SEHNR and CDR2 FQNEAQ (reference sequence). Losses at the gene ends were 5 bases for V and 1 base for J; bases not matched to a gene: 1. CDR3 loop: CASSRDSNYGYTF. The DNA for the CDR3 is TGTGCCAGCAGCCGGGACAGTAACTATGGCTACACCTTC. Drawing the rest from reference TRBV7-9 and TRBJ1-2, the complete variable domain is DTGVSQNPRHKITKRGQNVTFRCDPISEHNRLYWYRQTLGQGPEFLTYFQNEAQLEKSRLLSDRFSAERPKGSFSTLEIQRTEQGDSAMYLCASSRDSNYGYTFGSGTRLTVV.

The chain combines TRBV7-9 with TRBJ1-5, with a weak D call TRBD1 (5 bases). The V and J ends lost 5 bases and 7 bases respectively, with 18 bases between them. Germline values: CDR1 SEHNR, CDR2 FQNEAQ (reference sequence). The CDR3 sequence is 15 residues long. CDR3 in DNA: TGTGCCAGCAGCCCGACGGGGGGGGTCGGACAGCCCCAGCATTTT. Encoded protein: CASSPTGGVGQPQHF.

The chain joins TRBV19 to TRBJ1-1; TRBD1 is a possible D gene (6 bases). Looked up from germline, CDR1 is LNHDA and CDR2 is SQIVND (reference sequence). The CDR3 totals 14 residues. V was pared by 7 bases and J by 0 bases, with 12 bases between. DNA of the CDR3: TGTGCCAGTACAGGACAGCAAATGAACACTGAAGCTTTCTTT. Residues: CASTGQQMNTEAFF.

This clone was detected only once. This rearrangement joins TRBV4-1 to TRBJ2-7; 7 bases are a match to TRBD1. The CDR3 length is 16 residues. The germline CDR1 and CDR2 sequences are MGHRA and YSYEKL. J was trimmed by 3 bases and V by 1 base; bases with no gene match: 9. The CDR3 sequence is CASSQVRDSKDYEQYF. In DNA, the CDR3 is TGCGCCAGCAGCCAAGTCCGGGACAGTAAGGACTACGAGCAGTACTTC.

The chain joins TRBV6-5 to TRBJ2-1; D is unresolved. The CDR3 has 15 amino acids. V shed 4 bases and J shed 8 bases, with 18 bases lying between them. Germline CDR1 MNHEY, CDR2 SVGAGI. CDR3 nucleotide sequence: TGTGCCAGCAGTTTAGACTTACCACTCCTCCATGAGCAGTTCTTC. Its translation is CASSLDLPLLHEQFF.

The gene calls are TRBV27 and TRBJ2-7, with TRBD2 matching 14 bases. V gave up 6 bases and J gave up 6 bases; unmatched junction bases: 4. Looked up from germline, CDR1 is MNHEY and CDR2 is SMNVEV (reference sequence). This CDR3 has 14 amino acids. The CDR3 protein is CASRGLAGVGEQYF. For the CDR3, the DNA is TGTGCCAGCAGGGGACTAGCGGGGGTGGGCGAGCAGTACTTC.

CDR3 amino acids: CASSFPNQPQHF. The CDR3 coding sequence is TGTGCCAGCAGTTTTCCTAATCAGCCCCAGCATTTT. The chain uses TRBV28 and TRBJ1-5; D call uncertain. The V end was cut by 3 bases, the J end by 4 bases, with 4 bases between. This CDR3 region has 12 residues. Germline V CDR1 and CDR2: MDHEN, SYDVKM.

This chain links TRBV3-1 (or the pseudogene TRBV3-2) with TRBJ2-5; perhaps TRBD2 as D (6 bases). V was cut by 2 bases and J by 4 bases, with 8 bases left in between. The CDR3 consists of 13 residues. Germline values: CDR1 LGHDT, CDR2 YNNKEL (reference sequence). CDR3 sequence: CASSQRGGETQYF. In DNA, the CDR3 is TGTGCCAGCAGCCAAAGGGGAGGAGAGACCCAGTACTTC.

The chain employs TRBV18 and TRBJ2-5, with a possible D match to TRBD1 (5 bases). The germline V gene encodes CDR1 KGHSH and CDR2 LQKENI. The germline V and J ends were trimmed by 6 bases and 1 base, with 12 bases remaining between them. CDR3 size: 14 residues. The CDR3 DNA is TGTGCCAGCTCCTACGACAGCCCCCAAGAGACCCAGTACTTC. It is translated as CASSYDSPQETQYF.

This clone turned up a few times. V usage is TRBV7-9 and J usage is TRBJ1-1; perhaps TRBD1 as D (6 bases). The CDR3 extends over 14 amino acids. Germline values: CDR1 SEHNR, CDR2 FQNEAQ (reference sequence). V lost 1 base and J 8 bases, leaving 14 bases between the germline ends. The CDR3 coding sequence is TGTGCCAGCAGCTTAGGGACGACAGGCAGAGAAGCTTTCTTT. This sequence encodes CASSLGTTGREAFF.

The chain links TRBV2 to TRBJ2-7; D may be TRBD2 (5 bases). CDR1 and CDR2 from the germline V gene are SNHLY and FYNNEI. V gave up 7 bases and J gave up 3 bases, with 13 bases separating them. CDR3 size: 13 residues. The CDR3 nucleotides are TGTGCCAGCACAACCATCCGGGGCTACGAGCAGTACTTC. Its translation: CASTTIRGYEQYF.

V is TRBV27 and J is TRBJ1-4, with TRBD1 identical over 12 bases. The CDR3 sequence is 17 residues long. CDR1 is MNHEY and CDR2 is SMNVEV in the germline V gene (reference sequence). The ends lost 7 bases at V and 4 bases at J; junction bases unmatched: 10. This CDR3 reads CASNMGDRGQSNEKLFF. The CDR3 DNA follows: TGTGCCAGCAACATGGGGGACAGGGGGCAAAGTAATGAAAAACTGTTTTTT.

The gene calls are TRBV7-8 and TRBJ1-3, with D possibly TRBD1 on 6 matching bases. CDR3 size: 15 residues. Germline V CDR1 and CDR2: SGHVS, FQNEAQ. Trimming left V 7 bases short and J 0 bases short, with 13 bases between. The CDR3 nucleotides read TGTGCCAGCACCACGGGGGGCTACTCTGGAAACACCATATATTTT. The encoded protein is CASTTGGYSGNTIYF.

The chain couples TRBV18 to TRBJ2-1, with D hard to call. Germline V gives CDR1 KGHSH, CDR2 LQKENI. Trimming left V 3 bases short and J 7 bases short, with 16 bases between. The CDR3 runs 15 residues. The CDR3 protein is CASSPAPGQLNEQFF. As DNA, the CDR3 is TGTGCCAGCTCACCCGCGCCTGGGCAGTTGAATGAGCAGTTCTTC.

V and J are TRBV15 and TRBJ1-2; TRBD1 might be the D (5 bases). V was cut by 3 bases and J by 8 bases, with 16 bases left in between. The V gene's germline CDR1 is LNHNV and CDR2 YYDKDF (reference sequence). The CDR3 totals 14 residues. The CDR3: CATSSLGRGYGYTF. The CDR3 coding sequence is TGTGCCACCAGCAGTCTGGGGCGCGGTTACGGCTACACCTTC.

The chain joins TRBV20-1 to TRBJ1-5; the match to TRBD1 covers 8 bases. J gave up 0 bases and V 3 bases, and 7 bases lay outside the gene matches. The CDR3 is 16 amino acids. CDR1 and CDR2 (germline): DFQATT, SNEGSKA (reference sequence). The CDR3 region is CSASAPGQVSNQPQHF. The CDR3 coding sequence is TGCAGTGCTAGTGCCCCGGGACAGGTTAGCAATCAGCCCCAGCATTTT.

The genes are TRBV27 and TRBJ1-4, with no clear D. Trimming pared 0 bases from V and 4 bases from J, leaving 6 bases between. This CDR3 has 14 residues. Germline V lookup: CDR1 MNHEY, CDR2 SMNVEV (reference sequence). CDR3 sequence: CASSLSGSNEKLFF. The CDR3 DNA follows: TGTGCCAGCAGTTTATCCGGGAGTAATGAAAAACTGTTTTTT. Combining the CDR3 with reference TRBV27 and TRBJ1-4 gives the whole variable domain EAQVTQNPRYLITVTGKKLTVTCSQNMNHEYMSWYRQDPGLGLRQIYYSMNVEVTDKGDVPEGYKVSRKEKRNFPLILESPSPNQTSLYFCASSLSGSNEKLFFGSGTQLSVL.

The chain employs TRBV4-1 and TRBJ1-5, with D possibly being TRBD1 (5 bases). V shed 4 bases and J shed 1 base, with 14 bases lying between them. This CDR3 has 16 residues. Germline loops: CDR1 MGHRA, CDR2 YSYEKL. The chain's CDR3 is CASSPTGQGSNQPQHF. The CDR3 DNA sequence: TGCGCCAGCAGCCCGACTGGCCAGGGAAGCAATCAGCCCCAGCATTTT.

The rearrangement uses TRBV11-2 and TRBJ2-5; 7 bases align to TRBD2. This CDR3 contains 12 residues. V dropped 8 bases and J dropped 5; count of bases not matched to a gene: 5. Germline CDR1 reads SGHAT; CDR2 reads FQNNGV. The CDR3 here is CASGGEGETQYF. The CDR3 DNA reads TGTGCCAGCGGGGGGGAAGGGGAGACCCAGTACTTC.

This clone was counted a few times. J is TRBJ2-2 and V is TRBV5-4; tentatively, D is TRBD2 (5 bases). Trimming removed 0 bases at V and 4 bases at J, with 10 bases between. Germline CDR1 is SGHNT and CDR2 is YYREEE (reference sequence). The CDR3 consists of 15 residues. The DNA for the CDR3 is TGTGCCAGCAGCTTGGAGAGCGGTGCCACCGGGGAGCTGTTTTTT. Translated: CASSLESGATGELFF.

CDR3 residues: CASSRSGAGAAYEQYF. The CDR3 bases are TGTGCCAGTAGTAGGTCAGGCGCGGGAGCGGCCTACGAGCAGTACTTC. J is TRBJ2-7 and V is TRBV19, with 7 bases that match TRBD2. The CDR3 has 16 amino acids. V dropped 4 bases and J dropped 2; count of bases not matched to a gene: 11. Germline V lookup: CDR1 LNHDA, CDR2 SQIVND (reference sequence). Together with reference TRBV19 and TRBJ2-7, the CDR3 gives the full variable domain: DGGITQSPKYLFRKEGQNVTLSCEQNLNHDAMYWYRQDPGQGLRLIYYSQIVNDFQKGDIAEGYSVSREKKESFPLTVTSAQKNPTAFYLCASSRSGAGAAYEQYFGPGTRLTVT.

This chain links TRBV5-1 with TRBJ1-3; 9 bases match TRBD1. The V gene's germline CDR1 is SGHRS and CDR2 YFSETQ. V lost 2 bases and J lost 4; bases outside the gene matches: 1. The CDR3 runs 14 residues. The DNA of the CDR3 is TGCGCCAGCAGCTTTACAGGGGGCGGAAACACCATATATTTT. It codes for CASSFTGGGNTIYF.

The genes are TRBV5-1 and TRBJ1-1; D not resolved. V was pared by 0 bases and J by 0 bases, with 6 bases between. There are 14 residues in the CDR3. Germline assignment: CDR1 SGHRS and CDR2 YFSETQ. The CDR3 DNA reads as TGCGCCAGCAGCTTGGGAGCTATGAACACTGAAGCTTTCTTT. Residues: CASSLGAMNTEAFF.

The chain has TRBV18 and TRBJ1-2, with 11 positions matching TRBD1. V trimming: 1 base; J trimming: 8 bases; junction bases outside the gene matches: 3. This CDR3 region has 14 residues. The germline V gene encodes CDR1 KGHSH and CDR2 LQKENI. CDR3 nucleotide sequence: TGTGCCAGCTCACCACAAGGACAGGGGGCAGGCTACACCTTC. As protein: CASSPQGQGAGYTF.

In this sample, this clone turned up once. Here the CDR3 reads CASSEGTAETQYF. The CDR3 DNA is TGTGCCAGCAGTGAAGGGACAGCGGAGACCCAGTACTTC. J is TRBJ2-5 and V is TRBV2; D is possibly TRBD1 (6 bases). There are 13 residues in the CDR3. Trimming removed 1 base at V and 5 bases at J, with 8 bases between. Germline lookup yields CDR1 SNHLY and CDR2 FYNNEI.

The sample holds one count of this clone. The V gene is TRBV7-9, the J gene TRBJ1-2, with 7 bases matching TRBD1. With V trimmed by 5 bases and J by 8 bases, 14 bases remained unmatched. The CDR3 has 15 amino acids. Germline V gene data show CDR1 as SEHNR and CDR2 as FQNEAQ (reference sequence). The CDR3 region is CASSAGGQVGRGYTF. The CDR3 DNA sequence: TGTGCCAGCAGCGCCGGTGGACAGGTGGGAAGGGGCTACACCTTC.

The chain carries TRBV5-1 and TRBJ1-2; 7 bases are a match to TRBD1. CDR1 and CDR2 (germline): SGHRS, YFSETQ. With 4 bases clipped from V and 4 bases from J, the junction kept 13 bases outside the gene matches. The CDR3 is made up of 16 amino acids. CDR3 protein: CASSPGDSSLFYGYTF. CDR3 DNA sequence: TGCGCCAGCAGCCCGGGGGACAGCTCTTTATTCTATGGCTACACCTTC.

The chain has TRBV4-2 and TRBJ2-3; 12 nucleotides agree with TRBD2. V lost 4 bases and J lost 2; bases outside the gene matches: 4. This CDR3 region has 16 residues. Germline lookup yields CDR1 LGHNA and CDR2 YNFKEQ. The CDR3 DNA reads as TGTGCCAGCAGCCCTGGACTAGCGGGGATCACAGATACGCAGTATTTT. Protein: CASSPGLAGITDTQYF.

This chain joins TRBV5-1 and TRBJ2-5, with 10 bases lining up with TRBD2. The J segment lost 1 base and the V segment lost 1 base, leaving 4 bases of the junction unmatched. The CDR3 loop spans 16 amino acids. Germline CDR1 is SGHRS and CDR2 is YFSETQ. The chain's CDR3 is CASSLTSSGGQETQYF. For the CDR3, the DNA is TGCGCCAGCAGCTTGACGTCTAGCGGGGGCCAAGAGACCCAGTACTTC.